The 30 T cell receptor beta chains in this list originate from one sample, sequenced in a study of blood T cell repertoires in COVID-19 (TCRdb year 2020). Library method: the immunoSEQ multiplex PCR assay. TCRdb retrieved this table from immuneACCESS and kept in-frame rearrangements only. Not all clones are present; in checked studies, unresolved V genes account for under half, and no reason is known for the remainder. The sample has about 220,000 clones on record, 85% of them singletons. The ten largest clones take up 2% to 3% of the sample. The source material was peripheral blood. These receptors came from a woman between 65 and 79 years old with COVID-19, enrolled during active disease.

V and J are TRBV7-9 and TRBJ1-2; 9 nucleotides align to TRBD1. The germline CDR1 and CDR2 sequences are SEHNR and FQNEAQ (reference sequence). CDR3 length: 14 residues. J gave up 7 bases and V 4 bases, and 7 bases lay outside the gene matches. CDR3 in amino acids: CASSSNTGGLGYTF. As DNA, the CDR3 is TGTGCCAGCAGCTCGAATACAGGGGGCCTTGGCTACACCTTC.

The chain uses TRBV7-2 and TRBJ1-6; D gene uncertain. V was pared by 3 bases and J by 7 bases, with 10 bases between. From germline, CDR1 is SGHTA and CDR2 FQGNSA. The CDR3 contains 14 residues. CDR3 loop: CASSLTMWNSPLHF. CDR3 sequence (DNA): TGTGCCAGCAGCTTGACTATGTGGAATTCACCCCTCCACTTT.

The genes are TRBV14 and TRBJ2-3; D gene uncertain. Germline V CDR1 and CDR2: SGHDN, FVKESK. V was trimmed by 0 bases and J by 1 base, leaving 8 bases between them. CDR3 size: 15 residues. Here the CDR3 reads CASSQDLSGTDTQYF. DNA of the CDR3: TGTGCCAGCAGCCAAGATCTTTCAGGCACAGATACGCAGTATTTT.

A remark on this clone: Other nucleotide sequences in the sample specify the same CDR3. The CDR3 loop reads CASSTGVGNTIYF. The CDR3 nucleotides are TGTGCCAGCAGTACAGGGGTTGGAAACACCATATATTTT. This sequence joins TRBV12-3 or TRBV12-4 and TRBJ1-3; 7 bases line up with TRBD1. Losses at the gene ends were 5 bases for V and 3 bases for J; bases not matched to a gene: 1. There are 13 residues in the CDR3.

The chain combines TRBV24-1 with TRBJ1-2; weak D call: TRBD1 (5 bases). Looked up from germline, CDR1 is KGHDR and CDR2 is SFDVKD. CDR3 length: 12 residues. Trimming removed 2 bases at V and 7 bases at J, with 7 bases between. For the CDR3, the DNA is TGTGCCACCAGTGATTCGCAGGGTGGCTACACCTTC. Translating it yields CATSDSQGGYTF.

This clone was counted between two and nine times. The V gene is TRBV4-1, the J gene TRBJ1-5; 10 bases fit TRBD1. The V gene end was trimmed by 4 bases and the J gene end by 0 bases; junction bases not matched to a gene: 6. The CDR3 has 17 amino acids. Germline V gene data show CDR1 as MGHRA and CDR2 as YSYEKL. The chain's CDR3 is CASSRETGGYSNQPQHF. CDR3 DNA sequence: TGCGCCAGCAGCCGAGAGACAGGGGGCTATAGCAATCAGCCCCAGCATTTT.

The chain has TRBV29-1 and TRBJ2-3, with 7 nucleotides matching TRBD1. The CDR3 totals 15 residues. Germline values: CDR1 SQVTM, CDR2 ANQGSEA. V trimming: 4 bases; J trimming: 0 bases; junction bases outside the gene matches: 7. The CDR3 reads CSVVWDSSSTDTQYF. The CDR3 nucleotides read TGCAGCGTTGTCTGGGACAGTTCTAGCACAGATACGCAGTATTTT.

This clone is a singleton in its sample. The chain has TRBV9 and TRBJ2-1; 10 bases align to TRBD2. Germline trimming cut 4 bases from V and 3 bases from J; bases unmatched to any gene: 7. The germline V gene encodes CDR1 SGDLS and CDR2 YYNGEE. The CDR3 sequence is 16 residues long. CDR3 DNA sequence: TGTGCCAGCAGCCCCCTAGCGGGAGTAGGCTACAATGAGCAGTTCTTC. Amino acid sequence: CASSPLAGVGYNEQFF. Full variable domain (remainder filled in from reference TRBV9 and TRBJ2-1): DSGVTQTPKHLITATGQRVTLRCSPRSGDLSVYWYQQSLDQGLQFLIQYYNGEERAKGNILERFSAQQFPDLHSELNLSSLELGDSALYFCASSPLAGVGYNEQFFGPGTRLTVL.

This clone was found a few times. In DNA form, the CDR3 reads TGTGCCAGCAGCCGCCGGGACAGTATCTCTGGAAACACCATATATTTT. Translated, it gives CASSRRDSISGNTIYF. The rearrangement links TRBV6-2 or TRBV6-3 to TRBJ1-3, with TRBD1 matching over 7 bases. The CDR3 length is 16 residues. The V and J ends lost 6 bases and 0 bases, in that order; junction bases with no gene match: 8. The V gene's germline CDR1 is MNHEY and CDR2 SVGEGT.

The chain couples TRBV11-3 to TRBJ1-2, with D possibly matching TRBD1 (5 bases). The CDR3 has 14 amino acids. Per the germline V gene, CDR1 is SGHNT and CDR2 is YENEEA. V was trimmed by 2 bases and J by 9 bases, leaving 16 bases between them. The CDR3 loop reads CASSLTQGVRSYTF. The DNA for the CDR3 is TGTGCCAGCAGCTTAACCCAGGGTGTAAGGAGCTACACCTTC.

The CDR3 region has the DNA TGTGCCAGCAGCTTAGGAACAGGGTGGAATCAGCCCCAGCATTTT. Translation gives CASSLGTGWNQPQHF. The chain couples TRBV7-9 to TRBJ1-5, with a possible D match to TRBD1 (6 bases). V lost 1 base to trimming and J lost 4 bases, with 11 bases between them. In germline, CDR1 is SEHNR, CDR2 FQNEAQ (reference sequence). The CDR3 sequence is 15 residues long.

This clone was detected only once. V usage is TRBV27 and J usage is TRBJ1-4, with 10 bases aligning to TRBD1. Trimming cost V 6 bases and J 5 bases; bases outside gene matches: 3. Looked up from germline, CDR1 is MNHEY and CDR2 is SMNVEV (reference sequence). This CDR3 is built from 14 residues. CDR3 coding DNA: TGTGCCAGCAGACCGGGACAGGGGAATGAAAAACTGTTTTTT. Its protein is CASRPGQGNEKLFF.

The table lists this clone with a few counts. V is TRBV3-1 (or the pseudogene TRBV3-2) and J is TRBJ2-1, with TRBD1 matching over 7 bases. J gave up 5 bases and V 6 bases, and 4 bases lay outside the gene matches. The CDR3 length is 13 residues. Germline V gene sequence: CDR1 LGHDT, CDR2 YNNKEL (reference sequence). The CDR3 region is CASRPQGNNEQFF. CDR3 sequence (DNA): TGTGCCAGCAGACCACAGGGGAACAATGAGCAGTTCTTC.

V gene TRBV12-3 or TRBV12-4 combines with J gene TRBJ1-2; D remains ambiguous. V gave up 3 bases and J gave up 5 bases, with 10 bases separating them. This CDR3 region has 13 residues. CDR3 protein: CASSFSEIYGYTF. CDR3 DNA: TGTGCCAGCAGTTTTTCAGAAATATATGGCTACACCTTC.

This sequence joins TRBV27 and TRBJ2-1; 7 bases are a match to TRBD2. The trim removed 5 bases at V and 2 bases at J, leaving 6 bases unmatched. CDR3 length: 15 residues. From germline, CDR1 is MNHEY and CDR2 SMNVEV (reference sequence). CDR3 sequence (DNA): TGTGCCAGCAGTGGAGGGAGGGGCGCCTACAATGAGCAGTTCTTC. This codes for CASSGGRGAYNEQFF.

The chain carries TRBV5-6 and TRBJ2-2; maybe TRBD2 (5 bases). Trimming removed 2 bases from V and 2 bases from J, with 16 bases in between. CDR1 is SGHDT and CDR2 is YYEEEE in the germline V gene. CDR3 length: 17 amino acids. The CDR3 protein is CASSLRPQGSNTGELFF. The CDR3 bases are TGTGCCAGCAGCTTACGCCCCCAAGGGAGTAACACCGGGGAGCTGTTTTTT.

This chain links TRBV3-1 (or the pseudogene TRBV3-2) with TRBJ2-7; 10 nucleotides match TRBD2. J gave up 0 bases and V 2 bases, and 7 bases lay outside the gene matches. CDR1 and CDR2 (germline): LGHDT, YNNKEL (reference sequence). The CDR3 totals 17 residues. This CDR3 is CASSQSRTSGNSYEQYF. The CDR3 DNA follows: TGTGCCAGCAGCCAATCCCGGACTAGCGGAAACTCCTACGAGCAGTACTTC.

This sequence joins TRBV11-2 and TRBJ2-7; D not resolved. CDR1 and CDR2 (germline): SGHAT, FQNNGV. V lost 1 base and J 0 bases, leaving 10 bases between the germline ends. The CDR3 runs 15 residues. CDR3 amino acids: CASSLGQKSSYEQYF. CDR3 in DNA: TGTGCCAGCAGCTTAGGCCAGAAAAGCTCCTACGAGCAGTACTTC.

V and J are TRBV7-3 and TRBJ2-7; D uncertain. V was clipped by 2 bases and J by 0 bases, with 11 bases between them. The CDR3 is 15 amino acids. Germline assignment: CDR1 SGHTA and CDR2 FQGTGA. The CDR3: CASSLFTANSYEQYF. CDR3 DNA: TGTGCCAGCAGCTTATTTACAGCCAACTCCTACGAGCAGTACTTC.

The chain is built from TRBV4-3 and TRBJ2-1; 12 bases are a match to TRBD2. The CDR3 is 16 residues long. Trimming removed 1 base from V and 9 bases from J; junction bases left unmatched: 7. The germline V gene has CDR1 LGHNA and CDR2 YSLEER. CDR3 sequence reads: CASSQGVLAGGLEQFF. The CDR3 DNA sequence: TGCGCCAGCAGCCAAGGAGTGCTAGCGGGAGGGCTTGAGCAGTTCTTC.

V gene TRBV7-2 combines with J gene TRBJ2-7; no definite D call. The germline CDR1 and CDR2 sequences are SGHTA and FQGNSA. The CDR3 runs 12 residues. V dropped 1 base and J dropped 9 bases, with 10 bases sitting between them. CDR3 sequence reads: CASSLVSIGQYF. CDR3 bases: TGTGCCAGCAGCTTAGTTAGCATTGGGCAGTACTTC.

The gene calls are TRBV6-2 or TRBV6-3 and TRBJ2-7, with 7 positions matching TRBD2. J lost 3 bases, V lost 5 bases, and 10 bases had no gene match. The CDR3 length is 15 residues. Per germline, CDR1 MNHEY and CDR2 SVGEGT. The CDR3 bases are TGTGCCAGCAGTGATCCGGGACTACTTCTCTACGAGCAGTACTTC. It is translated as CASSDPGLLLYEQYF.

The rearrangement links TRBV7-2 to TRBJ2-3, with D possibly being TRBD2 (5 bases). The V end was cut by 5 bases, the J end by 0 bases, with 15 bases between. CDR3 length equals 16 residues. Germline CDR1 and CDR2: SGHTA and FQGNSA. CDR3 in amino acids: CASSQIGRTSTDTQYF. CDR3 nucleotide sequence: TGTGCCAGCAGCCAAATTGGTCGGACTAGCACAGATACGCAGTATTTT.

Concerning this clone itself: In the same sample, other DNA sequences code for this CDR3. The chain has TRBV7-2 and TRBJ2-7; 9 bases are shared with TRBD2. This CDR3 is 15 amino acids long. Germline lookup yields CDR1 SGHTA and CDR2 FQGNSA. The ends lost 1 base at V and 1 base at J; junction bases unmatched: 2. The CDR3 DNA follows: TGTGCCAGCAGCTTAGGCGGGGGGGCTTCCTACGAGCAGTACTTC. Translation gives CASSLGGGASYEQYF.

The J gene is TRBJ2-4, the V gene TRBV11-2, with TRBD2 identical over 8 bases. Germline CDR1 reads SGHAT; CDR2 reads FQNNGV. After removal of 5 bases from V and 1 base from J, the junction contained 4 bases not matched to a gene. The CDR3 contains 15 residues. CDR3 DNA: TGTGCCAGCAGCCCCGTAGCGGGGGCCAAAAACATTCAGTACTTC. This sequence encodes CASSPVAGAKNIQYF.

This rearrangement joins TRBV19 to TRBJ2-1; 7 positions match TRBD2. Looked up from germline, CDR1 is LNHDA and CDR2 is SQIVND (reference sequence). The CDR3 loop spans 15 amino acids. V shed 3 bases and J 5 bases; nucleotides not matched to a gene: 7. CDR3 loop: CASSILAGDDNEQFF. Here the CDR3 DNA reads TGTGCCAGTAGTATCTTAGCGGGCGATGACAATGAGCAGTTCTTC.

This clone was observed a single time. This rearrangement joins TRBV6-2 or TRBV6-3 to TRBJ2-1, with 10 positions matching TRBD1. This CDR3 comprises 17 residues. Germline CDR1 MNHEY, CDR2 SVGEGT. Trimming removed 5 bases from V and 9 bases from J; junction bases left unmatched: 16. DNA for the CDR3: TGTGCCAGCAGTCTGGGTGGGGGGACAGGGGAAAGGGGTGAGCAGTTCTTC. Its translation is CASSLGGGTGERGEQFF.

The count of this clone is one. This chain joins TRBV7-9 and TRBJ2-6, with TRBD1 identical over 9 bases. Germline values: CDR1 SEHNR, CDR2 FQNEAQ (reference sequence). Trimming cost V 1 base and J 2 bases; bases outside gene matches: 6. CDR3 length: 18 amino acids. CDR3 in amino acids: CASSLVGQGGPGANVLTF. CDR3 DNA: TGTGCCAGCAGCTTAGTGGGACAGGGAGGTCCTGGGGCCAACGTCCTGACTTTC.

This chain uses TRBV7-3 with TRBJ2-3; 15 bases line up with TRBD2. The CDR3 sequence is 16 residues long. The germline V gene encodes CDR1 SGHTA and CDR2 FQGTGA. J was trimmed by 3 bases and V by 5 bases; bases with no gene match: 3. In nucleotides, the CDR3 is TGTGCCAGCAGCATAGGGACTAGCGGGGGGACAGATACGCAGTATTTT. Residues: CASSIGTSGGTDTQYF.

The rearrangement links TRBV19 to TRBJ1-2; 8 nucleotides match TRBD1. Trimming took 4 bases from V and 2 from J; bases not matched to a gene: 12. The germline gives CDR1 LNHDA, CDR2 SQIVND (reference sequence). The CDR3 covers 17 residues. CDR3 sequence: CASSRTGTGFKNYGYTF. In DNA form, the CDR3 reads TGTGCCAGTAGTAGGACAGGGACGGGATTCAAGAACTATGGCTACACCTTC.